This note documents a single TCR beta chain sequence. Its recognized antigen is unknown. Base-call qualities are not available, and no considerably larger clone is one nucleotide away. This record comes from a study of naive and memory T cell subsets (dated by TCRdb to 2016 to 2017). With respect to the entire study: An open-source, UMI-based TCR alpha and beta sequencing pipeline was applied to sorted naive and memory peripheral blood T cell subsets. The results of the functional CMV T cell responses matched the IgG serology results in every case. RNA was DNase-treated and reverse transcribed with TCR constant-region primers, mostly using SuperScript III.

From the cysteine through the phenylalanine, the CDR3 covers 13 amino acids. The kept DNA is CDR3 alone, 39 bases in frame from the first base. Based on the germline V gene, the CDR1 and CDR2 sequences are MNHEY and SVGEGT. Trimming takes 6 bases from V and 4 bases from J, and the germline ends sit 12 bases apart. From the second PCR step onward, the TCR alpha chain libraries and the TCR beta chain libraries were amplified separately. The CMV status of each donor was determined by measuring IFNgamma production from CD4+ T cells after fresh PBMCs had been stimulated overnight with CMV viral lysate. CD4 T cells were positively selected using Miltenyi beads, after which CD8 T cells were positively selected from the CD4-negative fraction. Cells were stained for CD3, CD4, CD8, CD45RA, CD27 and a live/dead dye and were sorted on a BD Aria II into four subsets based on CD45RA and CD27. A few healthy volunteers provided blood, and each donor's sample was split into CD4 and CD8 T cells and then further divided into four differentiation subsets. About 110 ml of peripheral blood was drawn per donor, and PBMC were isolated by Ficoll-Paque PLUS density-gradient centrifugation. Sorted cells were lysed in RLT buffer, and RNA was extracted with a Qiagen RNeasy kit and stored at -80°C.

General conclusions and limits of the study: Each clonotype was defined as a single alpha or beta chain sequence rather than as a paired alpha/beta receptor. In both CD4 and CD8 cells, a rise in Gini index and a fall in Shannon and inverse Simpson diversity were observed from naive through CM, EM and EMRA. TCR abundance followed a power law with an exponent that was different for naive and memory subsets but consistent across the three individuals. After error correction, over 95% of naive TCR sequences appeared only once, giving much steeper abundance distributions than memory subsets. A few larger clonotypes were present in naive repertoires, especially CD8 naive repertoires, and these clonotypes were possibly memory cells re-expressing CD45RA. The repertoire findings for the naive and memory subsets could not be validated, as no ground truth was available. RNA-based TCR counts may be affected by expression changes linked to T cell activation and differentiation.

The library relied on UMI-ligation and nested PCR. An equimolar mix of two oligonucleotides covering both TRBC1 and TRBC2 was used as the beta constant-region primer. Four rounds of PCR, combining the SP2 primer with nested alpha and beta constant-region primers, were used to amplify the ligated cDNA. A single-stranded oligonucleotide carrying the SP2 primer and a 12-nucleotide UMI was ligated to the 3' end of the cDNA by T4 RNA ligase 1. The ligation reaction was kept at 16 degrees C for about 19-25 hours. PCR2 was usually performed as a SYBR Green qPCR and halted at a preset threshold so that over-amplification would not occur. Agencourt AMPure XP magnetic beads were used for all purifications after the first. Library quantification was done by Qubit, followed by a TapeStation check on which the main peak was expected at around 650 bp. The pooled libraries were sequenced on an Illumina MiSeq using v2 2x251 paired-end kits, which usually yielded roughly 0.9-2.3 million reads per sample. Each sample library was pooled at 4 nM, and about 5-7.5% PhiX was included to improve cluster recognition. In the paper's pipeline: FASTQ reads processed by Demultiplexor were assigned V and J genes by Decombinator through tag matching that tolerated a single base-pair mismatch. UMIs were used by Collapsinator to correct both sequencing errors and frequency errors arising from PCR heterogeneity. TCRs were translated and CDR3s were extracted from the conserved cysteine to the FGXG phenylalanine by CDR3Translator, with non-productive sequences being flagged. Gini, Shannon entropy and inverse Simpson indices were computed after subsampling the repertoires to the same number of UMI-defined TCRs. Within the linear range, a power law was fitted to clonotype abundance distributions using maximum likelihood. When run on a single naive CD8 sample, MIGEC and the pipeline yielded similar UMI counts, similar unique TCR numbers and similar clonal distributions. One analysis removed from the naive repertoire any naive TCRs that were also present in any memory subset from the same donor. Repertoires were searched for around 7,300 CMV-associated CDR3 sequences compiled from VDJdb and a published dataset. In TCRdb, the public reads were trimmed at Q25 with fastp and aligned with MiXCR, with productive beta chains retained. Rows with a matching CDR3 protein are joined into one entry that keeps the most common DNA and genes. None of the V and J calls come from the authors' own analysis; TCRdb made them. This sample gives under 150,000 distinct CDR3 sequences in total; about a fifth of them show up just once. 0.6% to 0.8% of the sample is taken by the ten largest.

The specimen was naive CD8+ T cells from blood. The cell subset or site tag for this specimen amounts to: naive T cells, CD45RA high CD27+. This TCR was sampled from a human donor in good health. Recombination connected TRBV6-2 or TRBV6-3 to TRBJ1-1; the D gene is unclear. For the CDR3, the sequence is CASRSIEGTEAFF. The DNA is as follows: TGTGCCAGCAGATCGATAGAGGGCACTGAAGCTTTCTTT.